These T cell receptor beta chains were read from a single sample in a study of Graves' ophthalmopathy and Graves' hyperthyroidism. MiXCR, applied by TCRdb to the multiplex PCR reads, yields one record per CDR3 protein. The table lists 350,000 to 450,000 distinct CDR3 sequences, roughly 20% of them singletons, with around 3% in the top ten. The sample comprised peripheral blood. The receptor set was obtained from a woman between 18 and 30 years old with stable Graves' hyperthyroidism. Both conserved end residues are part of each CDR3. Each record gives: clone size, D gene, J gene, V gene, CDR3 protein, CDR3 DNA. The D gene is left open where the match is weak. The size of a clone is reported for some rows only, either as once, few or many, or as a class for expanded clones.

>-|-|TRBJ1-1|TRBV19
CASSTHVGGNTEAFF
TGTGCCAGTAGTACCCACGTCGGAGGGAACACTGAAGCTTTCTTT
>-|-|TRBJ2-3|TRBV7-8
CASSYRGFTDTQYF
TGTGCCAGCAGCTATAGGGGGTTCACAGATACGCAGTATTTT
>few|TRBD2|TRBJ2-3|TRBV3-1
CASSQASGRGADTQYF
TGTGCCAGCAGCCAAGCGAGCGGGAGAGGTGCAGATACGCAGTATTTT
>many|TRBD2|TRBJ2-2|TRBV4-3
CASSQGSGRYTGELFF
TGCGCCAGCAGCCAGGGTAGCGGGAGGTACACCGGGGAGCTGTTTTTT
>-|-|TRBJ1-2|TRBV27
CASSLSGSYYGYTF
TGTGCCAGCAGTTTATCAGGTTCTTACTATGGCTACACCTTC
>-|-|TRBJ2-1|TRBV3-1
CASSQRRDYNEQFF
TGTGCCAGCAGCCAACGCCGGGACTACAATGAGCAGTTCTTC
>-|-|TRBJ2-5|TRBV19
CASSIMTEQETQYF
TGTGCCAGTAGTATAATGACGGAACAAGAGACCCAGTACTTC
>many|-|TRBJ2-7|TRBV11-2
CASRLQNYEQYF
TGTGCCAGCAGGCTACAGAACTACGAGCAGTACTTC
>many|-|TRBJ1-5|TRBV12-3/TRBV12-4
CASSLVGPRDQPQHF
TGTGCCAGCAGTTTAGTGGGGCCCAGGGATCAGCCCCAGCATTTT
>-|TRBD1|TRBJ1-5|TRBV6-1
CASSEGQGTLSNQPQHF
TGTGCCAGCAGTGAGGGACAGGGAACGTTGAGCAATCAGCCCCAGCATTTT